The 16 T cell receptor beta chains reported below all come from one sample, sequenced in a study of identical twins. TCRdb redid the calling of the 5' RACE reads with MiXCR, one entry per CDR3 protein. The sample has a few hundred thousand distinct CDR3 sequences, around 18% seen once; the top ten hold around 10%. Sequencing was done on a sample of naive T cells sorted from blood. Receptors originate from a man between 50 and 59 years old in good health.

The V and J genes are TRBV20-1 and TRBJ2-3; TRBD1 matches 8 bases. The germline V gene has CDR1 DFQATT and CDR2 SNEGSKA (reference sequence). The length of the CDR3 is 15 residues. Trimming at V came to 6 bases and at J to 0 bases, leaving 8 bases not matched to a gene. CDR3 in DNA: TGCAGTGCCGCAGACAGGGGACCAAGCACAGATACGCAGTATTTT. It specifies CSAADRGPSTDTQYF.

This clonotype turned up a few times. This chain links TRBV20-1 with TRBJ2-5; possible D gene TRBD1, 6 bases. The CDR3 totals 19 residues. V lost 7 bases, J lost 2 bases, and 32 bases lay in between. Germline V CDR1 and CDR2: DFQATT, SNEGSKA (reference sequence). In nucleotides, the CDR3 is TGCAGTGTTATGAGCCCGGGACACCTTCTTCTCGGGAAACAAGAGACCCAGTACTTC. This gives the protein CSVMSPGHLLLGKQETQYF.

This chain links TRBV28 with TRBJ1-5; D gene uncertain. The length of the CDR3 is 13 residues. The V and J ends lost 5 bases and 7 bases respectively, with 12 bases between them. CDR1 is MDHEN, CDR2 SYDVKM, per germline. DNA for the CDR3: TGTGCCAGCAGTGCCGAGTCAAGGCAGCCCCAGCATTTT. Amino acids: CASSAESRQPQHF.

This clonotype was counted at least ten times. The chain carries TRBV6-5 and TRBJ2-1; 7 bases are a match to TRBD1. The V and J ends lost 4 bases and 0 bases, in that order; junction bases with no gene match: 6. Germline-derived CDR1 and CDR2 are MNHEY and SVGAGI. The CDR3 spans 16 residues. The CDR3 DNA is TGTGCCAGCAGTTTGAGACAGGGAAGCTCCTACAATGAGCAGTTCTTC. It codes for CASSLRQGSSYNEQFF.

This clonotype was seen a few times. The V call is TRBV11-2, the J call TRBJ2-3; 10 bases agree with TRBD2. Germline CDR1 SGHAT, CDR2 FQNNGV. The CDR3 totals 18 residues. Trimming removed 1 base from V and 0 bases from J; junction bases left unmatched: 7. The CDR3 DNA reads TGTGCCAGCAGCTTAGTAGGTAGCGGGGGGATGAGCACAGATACGCAGTATTTT. Its protein product is CASSLVGSGGMSTDTQYF.

This clonotype appeared a few times. The chain uses TRBV4-3 and TRBJ2-3; TRBD2 matches 11 bases. After removal of 1 base from V and 5 bases from J, the junction contained 5 bases not matched to a gene. The CDR3 consists of 16 residues. Germline CDR1 reads LGHNA; CDR2 reads YSLEER. This chain's CDR3 is CASSQGGGLAGDTQYF. The CDR3 DNA sequence: TGCGCCAGCAGCCAAGGGGGCGGACTAGCGGGAGATACGCAGTATTTT.

This clonotype was found a few times. The chain has TRBV6-2 or TRBV6-3 and TRBJ2-1; TRBD2 matches at 9 bases. V shed 6 bases and J 9 bases; nucleotides not matched to a gene: 15. Germline lookup yields CDR1 MNHEY and CDR2 SVGEGT. The CDR3 totals 16 residues. DNA of the CDR3: TGTGCCAGCAGACGTTTAGGGGTAGCGGGAGAAGTTGAGCAGTTCTTC. Its translation is CASRRLGVAGEVEQFF.

This clonotype was detected ten times or more. This rearrangement joins TRBV5-1 to TRBJ2-5, with D unclear. Germline V gene data show CDR1 as SGHRS and CDR2 as YFSETQ. The CDR3 extends over 16 amino acids. V gave up 0 bases and J gave up 5 bases, with 17 bases separating them. The CDR3 is CASSLATGRQWETQYF. CDR3 bases: TGCGCCAGCAGCTTGGCTACCGGTAGGCAGTGGGAGACCCAGTACTTC.

The gene calls are TRBV20-1 and TRBJ2-2; D not certain. The germline CDR1 and CDR2 sequences are DFQATT and SNEGSKA (reference sequence). Trimming took 4 bases from V and 2 from J, leaving 5 bases between them. CDR3 length equals 12 residues. In DNA, the CDR3 is TGCAGTGCTATGGGAAACACCGGGGAGCTGTTTTTT. Translation gives CSAMGNTGELFF.

This clonotype was seen at least ten times. The V gene is TRBV29-1, the J gene TRBJ2-5; perhaps TRBD1 as D (5 bases). The germline V and J ends were trimmed by 5 bases and 11 bases, with 18 bases remaining between them. The CDR3 totals 12 residues. Germline V gene lookup returns CDR1 SQVTM and CDR2 ANQGSEA. The CDR3 nucleotides are TGCAGCGTTCGGCAGGGTGTCGGTACTCAGTACTTC. Amino acids: CSVRQGVGTQYF.

This clonotype was recorded a few times. A read error may account for a junction end that differs from germline. The chain links TRBV6-5 to TRBJ2-7; possibly TRBD1 for D (6 bases). CDR3 length: 13 residues. Germline V gene data show CDR1 as MNHEY and CDR2 as SVGAGI. The CDR3 bases are TGTGCCAGCAGTTACTCGTTACAGGGTCTGGAAGAGTTC. It specifies CASSYSLQGLEEF.

This chain uses TRBV7-9 with TRBJ1-1; possible D gene TRBD1, 5 bases. The CDR3 runs 16 residues. Germline values: CDR1 SEHNR, CDR2 FQNEAQ (reference sequence). Trimming took 4 bases from V and 5 from J, leaving 20 bases between them. The CDR3 bases are TGTGCCAGCAGCTCTACCCGGGACTCCCGTGGGACTGAAGCTTTCTTT. Its translation is CASSSTRDSRGTEAFF. The entire variable domain, with the rest obtained from reference TRBV7-9 and TRBJ1-1, is as follows: DTGVSQNPRHKITKRGQNVTFRCDPISEHNRLYWYRQTLGQGPEFLTYFQNEAQLEKSRLLSDRFSAERPKGSFSTLEIQRTEQGDSAMYLCASSSTRDSRGTEAFFGQGTRLTVV.

This clonotype has a count of ten or more. The chain joins TRBV7-2 to TRBJ1-1, with a tentative D call TRBD1 (6 bases). The V end lost 2 bases, the J end lost 1 base, and 8 bases lay between the germline ends. Germline V gene data show CDR1 as SGHTA and CDR2 as FQGNSA. The CDR3 is made up of 14 amino acids. The chain's CDR3 is CASSLLTGNTEAFF. The CDR3, as DNA: TGTGCCAGCAGCTTACTGACAGGGAACACTGAAGCTTTCTTT.

This clonotype was observed many times. The rearrangement links TRBV5-1 to TRBJ2-2; D possibly corresponds to TRBD1 (5 bases). Germline CDR1 reads SGHRS; CDR2 reads YFSETQ. The ends were cut back, 4 bases at V and 3 bases at J, with 7 bases in the middle. There are 13 residues in the CDR3. The CDR3 coding sequence is TGCGCCAGCAGCGGGGCGGACACCGGGGAGCTGTTTTTT. Its translation is CASSGADTGELFF.

The table lists this clonotype with many counts. The chain combines TRBV12-3 or TRBV12-4 with TRBJ2-2, with D unresolved. This CDR3 spans 13 amino acids. Trimming took off 2 bases at V and 6 bases at J, with 7 bases between the two ends. The DNA of the CDR3 is TGTGCCAGCAGTTTAACTTGGGCCGGGGAGCTGTTTTTT. It is translated as CASSLTWAGELFF.

CDR3 loop: CSVGGGGNQPQHF. In nucleotides, the CDR3 is TGCAGCGTCGGGGGAGGGGGCAATCAGCCCCAGCATTTT. The chain joins TRBV29-1 to TRBJ1-5; D might be TRBD1 (5 bases). The CDR3 has 13 amino acids. The germline gives CDR1 SQVTM, CDR2 ANQGSEA. V was trimmed by 6 bases and J by 2 bases, leaving 11 bases between them.